Below, 18 T cell receptor beta chains from the same sample are listed, as sequenced in a study of T cells after yellow fever vaccination. TCRdb recomputed calls from the 5' RACE reads with MiXCR, one row per CDR3 protein. Here the sample spans around 400,000 distinct CDR3 sequences, roughly 10% being singletons. Specimen: PBMCs, collected on the day of the first yellow fever vaccination. The receptors here all came from a man aged 18 to 29 who received the YFV17D yellow fever vaccine.

This rearrangement joins TRBV5-1 to TRBJ2-3; 8 nucleotides align to TRBD2. Germline V gives CDR1 SGHRS, CDR2 YFSETQ. The CDR3 has 14 residues. Trimming at V came to 6 bases and at J to 2 bases, leaving 5 bases not matched to a gene. The CDR3, as DNA: TGCGCCAGCACCTCGGGGGGGGACACAGATACGCAGTATTTT. Its protein is CASTSGGDTDTQYF.

The J gene is TRBJ1-2, the V gene TRBV6-5, with 7 bases lining up with TRBD1. The germline gives CDR1 MNHEY, CDR2 SVGAGI. The CDR3 is made up of 14 amino acids. With 8 bases clipped from V and 9 bases from J, the junction kept 15 bases outside the gene matches. The CDR3 loop reads CASERPGGGSSYTF. The CDR3 DNA follows: TGTGCCAGCGAACGGCCAGGGGGAGGTTCGAGCTACACCTTC.

In this sample, this clonotype turned up a few times. V and J are TRBV20-1 and TRBJ1-2, with D possibly matching TRBD1 (6 bases). Trimming cost V 5 bases and J 7 bases, with 17 bases left between them. There are 13 residues in the CDR3. Germline values: CDR1 DFQATT, CDR2 SNEGSKA (reference sequence). CDR3 sequence (DNA): TGCAGTGCTCTTACAGGGAAAAAACCTGGCTACACCTTC. This translates into CSALTGKKPGYTF.

This clonotype was detected ten times or more. One end of the junction varies from germline; a read error may be responsible. The gene calls are TRBV6-1 and TRBJ1-1; 9 positions match TRBD1. This CDR3 is 15 amino acids long. Germline V gene data show CDR1 as MNHNS and CDR2 as SASEGT. CDR3 in DNA: TGTGCCAGCACTGAAGGGACAGGGTTGAACACTGAAGCTTTCTTT. Amino acid sequence: CASTEGTGLNTEAFF.

In its sample, this clonotype was seen a few times. This sequence joins TRBV5-6 and TRBJ2-2; 8 bases fit TRBD2. Losses at the gene ends were 4 bases for V and 2 bases for J; bases not matched to a gene: 7. The CDR3 spans 16 residues. Germline loops: CDR1 SGHDT, CDR2 YYEEEE. The DNA for the CDR3 is TGTGCCAGCAGCCCTTTAGCGGGGCTCAACACCGGGGAGCTGTTTTTT. Its protein is CASSPLAGLNTGELFF.

This clonotype appeared a few times. The V gene is TRBV5-1, the J gene TRBJ1-4; D might be TRBD1 (5 bases). Germline-derived CDR1 and CDR2 are SGHRS and YFSETQ. V was pared by 3 bases and J by 8 bases, with 14 bases between. The CDR3 runs 14 residues. CDR3 region: CASSSDSGDEKLFF. CDR3 bases: TGCGCCAGCAGCTCGGACTCCGGGGACGAAAAACTGTTTTTT.

This clonotype has only a few counts. The chain recombines TRBV4-1 with TRBJ2-2; D is ambiguous. Trimming removed 2 bases from V and 0 bases from J, with 4 bases in between. CDR3 length equals 14 residues. Per the germline V gene, CDR1 is MGHRA and CDR2 is YSYEKL. The CDR3 DNA follows: TGCGCCAGCAGCCAACTCACGAACACCGGGGAGCTGTTTTTT. Translating gives CASSQLTNTGELFF.

This clonotype was counted at least ten times. The chain recombines TRBV3-1 with TRBJ2-5; TRBD1 might be the D (5 bases). The V end was cut by 0 bases, the J end by 1 base, with 12 bases between. The CDR3 is made up of 16 amino acids. Germline-derived CDR1 and CDR2 are LGHDT and YNNKEL (reference sequence). For the CDR3, the DNA is TGTGCCAGCAGCCAAGATTGGCAGGGCCTCCAAGAGACCCAGTACTTC. Translation gives CASSQDWQGLQETQYF.

CDR3 in amino acids: CASSLRLAGGQVDTQYF. The CDR3 bases are TGTGCCAGCAGCTTAAGACTAGCGGGGGGGCAGGTAGATACGCAGTATTTT. This chain links TRBV11-2 with TRBJ2-3; TRBD2 matches 14 bases. The trim removed 2 bases at V and 5 bases at J, leaving 6 bases unmatched. Germline CDR1 reads SGHAT; CDR2 reads FQNNGV. CDR3 size: 17 residues.

The rearrangement joins TRBV12-3 or TRBV12-4 to TRBJ1-5, with D unclear. Trimming took off 2 bases at V and 5 bases at J, with 4 bases between the two ends. The CDR3 consists of 12 residues. The CDR3 sequence is CASSLNDQPQHF. The CDR3 DNA reads TGTGCCAGCAGTTTAAACGATCAGCCCCAGCATTTT.

This clonotype was seen more than once but under ten times. The chain has TRBV5-1 and TRBJ2-2; 11 nucleotides align to TRBD2. J was trimmed by 7 bases and V by 4 bases; bases with no gene match: 12. CDR1 and CDR2 from the germline V gene are SGHRS and YFSETQ. The CDR3 contains 17 residues. The CDR3 DNA is TGCGCCAGCAGCACGTCTAGCGGGGGGACCCTTTACGGGGAGCTGTTTTTT. Translated: CASSTSSGGTLYGELFF.

This chain links TRBV19 with TRBJ1-4; D uncertain. V was shortened by 7 bases and J by 7 bases, with 16 bases between the two germline ends. CDR3 length: 14 residues. The V gene's germline CDR1 is LNHDA and CDR2 SQIVND (reference sequence). This CDR3 is CASKWANRGEKLFF. Here the CDR3 DNA reads TGTGCCAGTAAGTGGGCCAACCGGGGTGAAAAACTGTTTTTT.

The chain combines TRBV12-3 or TRBV12-4 with TRBJ2-1; a possible D gene is TRBD2 (7 bases). This CDR3 comprises 15 residues. V was cut by 3 bases and J by 6 bases, with 15 bases left in between. The CDR3 region is CASSFRGGFGNEQFF. The CDR3 DNA follows: TGTGCCAGCAGTTTTAGGGGGGGCTTTGGCAATGAGCAGTTCTTC.

This chain uses TRBV28 with TRBJ2-5; D gene unclear. The V gene lost 3 bases and the J gene lost 1 base, with 6 bases spanning the gap. Germline-derived CDR1 and CDR2 are MDHEN and SYDVKM. This CDR3 comprises 13 residues. Written as DNA, the CDR3 is TGTGCCAGCAGTTTTCCCGCCCAAGAGACCCAGTACTTC. Its protein product is CASSFPAQETQYF.

In its sample, this clonotype was seen a few times. The chain has TRBV6-5 and TRBJ1-1; the D is unclear. V shed 0 bases and J shed 5 bases, with 10 bases lying between them. The CDR3 covers 14 residues. Germline V gives CDR1 MNHEY, CDR2 SVGAGI. As DNA, the CDR3 is TGTGCCAGCAGTTACTCGAAAAGGGAAACTGAAGCTTTCTTT. This encodes CASSYSKRETEAFF.

This clonotype appeared a few times. The rearrangement links TRBV29-1 to TRBJ2-1, with 7 bases identical to TRBD1. Trimming cost V 2 bases and J 8 bases; bases outside gene matches: 12. Germline V lookup: CDR1 SQVTM, CDR2 ANQGSEA. The CDR3 loop spans 15 amino acids. CDR3 in amino acids: CSVEYRGWGSDEQFF. CDR3 nucleotides: TGCAGCGTTGAATACAGGGGATGGGGGAGCGATGAGCAGTTCTTC.

This clonotype was seen a few times. The chain is built from TRBV4-1 and TRBJ2-5; D could derive from TRBD1 or TRBD2 (6 bases each). The V gene lost 11 bases and the J gene lost 1 base, with 14 bases spanning the gap. Germline assignment: CDR1 MGHRA and CDR2 YSYEKL. The length of the CDR3 is 13 residues. The CDR3 region is CASGRGLQETQYF. In DNA form, the CDR3 reads TGCGCCTCCGGCCGGGGGCTCCAAGAGACCCAGTACTTC.

This clonotype was observed a few times. The chain combines TRBV11-3 with TRBJ2-1, with 8 nucleotides matching TRBD1. Germline V gene data show CDR1 as SGHNT and CDR2 as YENEEA. CDR3 length: 15 residues. J lost 3 bases, V lost 5 bases, and 6 bases had no gene match. This CDR3 is CASSTGQGGYNEQFF. CDR3 sequence (DNA): TGTGCCAGCAGCACCGGACAGGGCGGCTACAATGAGCAGTTCTTC.